The 28 T cell receptor beta chains below all came from one sample that was sequenced in a study of shared clonotypes between healthy human individuals. TCRdb keeps only in-frame clones here, not all; method: immunoSEQ multiplex PCR. Of 1.4 million to 1.5 million clones in the sample, roughly 96% are singletons; the top ten hold approximately 1.1%. The sample consisted of naive CD4+ T cells sorted from blood. This sample's subset: CD45RA+ positively selected. The receptors here all came from a man younger than 40 in good health.

This clone showed up just once. This chain joins TRBV6-6 and TRBJ1-2, with 8 positions matching TRBD1. Per the germline V gene, CDR1 is MNHNY and CDR2 is SVGAGI (reference sequence). The CDR3 is 14 residues long. V lost 5 bases and J lost 2; bases outside the gene matches: 4. The CDR3 here is CASSNTGGNYGYTF. In DNA, the CDR3 is TGTGCCAGCAGTAATACAGGGGGAAACTATGGCTACACCTTC.

V gene TRBV4-1 combines with J gene TRBJ1-5; D possibly corresponds to TRBD1 (5 bases). Trimming shortened V by 3 bases and J by 4 bases, and 19 bases separated the two germline ends. Germline CDR1 MGHRA, CDR2 YSYEKL. CDR3 length: 17 amino acids. The CDR3 protein is CASSHPGRTPTNQPQHF. CDR3 DNA: TGCGCCAGCAGCCATCCCGGACGGACACCTACTAATCAGCCCCAGCATTTT.

The V and J genes are TRBV13 and TRBJ1-2; TRBD1 is a possible D gene (5 bases). The CDR3 extends over 13 amino acids. With 2 bases removed from V and 3 bases from J, the gap between germline ends came to 7 bases. Germline CDR1 reads PRHDT; CDR2 reads FYEKMQ (reference sequence). CDR3 sequence (DNA): TGTGCCAGCAGCTTACGGGGACACTATGGCTACACCTTC. Residues: CASSLRGHYGYTF.

The chain uses TRBV6-5 and TRBJ2-1; D call uncertain. Trimming removed 7 bases from V and 6 bases from J, with 10 bases in between. Germline CDR1 and CDR2: MNHEY and SVGAGI. The CDR3 has 12 residues. In DNA form, the CDR3 reads TGTGCCAGCACCGATTTATCCAATGAGCAGTTCTTC. Amino acids: CASTDLSNEQFF.

This clone was detected only once. The chain links TRBV9 to TRBJ2-1, with D possibly matching TRBD2 (5 bases). The CDR3 has 16 residues. Between the trimmed V and J ends, which lost 0 bases and 0 bases, there was a span of 10 bases. The germline V gene encodes CDR1 SGDLS and CDR2 YYNGEE. The CDR3 DNA sequence: TGTGCCAGCAGCGTAGTTAGCGAGAGCTCCTACAATGAGCAGTTCTTC. Translated: CASSVVSESSYNEQFF.

V gene TRBV11-2 combines with J gene TRBJ2-1; 8 bases line up with TRBD2. This CDR3 has 15 residues. The germline gives CDR1 SGHAT, CDR2 FQNNGV. V gave up 9 bases and J gave up 9 bases; unmatched junction bases: 16. DNA for the CDR3: TGTGCCAGTCATCCTACCGGACGACTAGCGATTGAGCAGTTCTTC. It translates to CASHPTGRLAIEQFF.

The V call is TRBV5-1, the J call TRBJ1-2; 12 nucleotides align to TRBD1. The CDR3 runs 14 residues. The ends lost 4 bases at V and 8 bases at J; junction bases unmatched: 6. The V gene's germline CDR1 is SGHRS and CDR2 YFSETQ. This CDR3 is CASSQGQGAPGYTF. Written as DNA, the CDR3 is TGCGCCAGCAGCCAGGGACAGGGGGCGCCGGGCTACACCTTC.

The chain couples TRBV5-6 to TRBJ2-1; D ambiguous. Germline V gene sequence: CDR1 SGHDT, CDR2 YYEEEE. The CDR3 is 15 residues long. The V end was cut by 0 bases, the J end by 0 bases, with 7 bases between. The CDR3 DNA follows: TGTGCCAGCAGCTTGGGGCTAGACTCCTACAATGAGCAGTTCTTC. It encodes CASSLGLDSYNEQFF.

The chain has TRBV5-4 and TRBJ2-1, with D maybe TRBD2 (6 bases). V was trimmed by 5 bases and J by 4 bases, leaving 16 bases between them. Germline V gene sequence: CDR1 SGHNT, CDR2 YYREEE (reference sequence). There are 15 residues in the CDR3. This CDR3 is CASSFSGSQYNEQFF. DNA for the CDR3: TGTGCCAGCAGTTTTAGCGGTAGTCAGTACAATGAGCAGTTCTTC.

The DNA for the CDR3 is TGTGCCAGCAGCGGGATCCGGGACACCGCATACTCTGGGGCCAACGTCCTGACTTTC. It encodes CASSGIRDTAYSGANVLTF. The chain has TRBV5-5 and TRBJ2-6, with D maybe TRBD1 (6 bases). The CDR3 is 19 amino acids. Trimming took 4 bases from V and 0 from J, leaving 20 bases between them. The germline CDR1 and CDR2 sequences are SGHKS and YYEKEE (reference sequence).

The chain is built from TRBV5-3 and TRBJ2-1; a possible D gene is TRBD2 (6 bases). TRBV5-3 is flagged as an ORF with uncertain function. V was cut by 0 bases and J by 9 bases, with 22 bases left in between. This CDR3 is 17 amino acids long. DNA for the CDR3: TGTGCCAGAAGCTTGGGTACTGGGCGGGAAAAAATAGGTGAGCAGTTCTTC. It translates to CARSLGTGREKIGEQFF.

The genes are TRBV2 and TRBJ2-5; 8 positions match TRBD1. J was trimmed by 0 bases and V by 6 bases; bases with no gene match: 3. Germline V gene data show CDR1 as SNHLY and CDR2 as FYNNEI. The CDR3 extends over 14 amino acids. In DNA, the CDR3 is TGTGCCAGCAGGGACAGGGCCCACCAAGAGACCCAGTACTTC. Its translation is CASRDRAHQETQYF.

The J gene is TRBJ2-7, the V gene TRBV4-2, with TRBD2 matching 9 bases. The length of the CDR3 is 15 residues. V gave up 4 bases and J gave up 5 bases; unmatched junction bases: 9. Germline V CDR1 and CDR2: LGHNA, YNFKEQ. In DNA form, the CDR3 reads TGTGCCAGCAGCCGGGCGGGAGGGCCGTCCGACGAGCAGTACTTC. Translation: CASSRAGGPSDEQYF.

The gene calls are TRBV6-1 and TRBJ2-5; 8 bases line up with TRBD2. The CDR3 has 15 residues. The germline V gene encodes CDR1 MNHNS and CDR2 SASEGT. V dropped 4 bases and J dropped 0; count of bases not matched to a gene: 4. CDR3 in amino acids: CASSVAGGYQETQYF. CDR3 DNA: TGTGCCAGCAGTGTGGCGGGAGGCTACCAAGAGACCCAGTACTTC.

CDR3 sequence reads: CASSSLESLAGGTDTQYF. DNA of the CDR3: TGTGCCAGCAGCTCCCTTGAATCGCTAGCGGGAGGCACAGATACGCAGTATTTT. The rearrangement links TRBV7-9 to TRBJ2-3, with 10 nucleotides matching TRBD2. Trimming took 4 bases from V and 1 from J; bases not matched to a gene: 11. Germline V gives CDR1 SEHNR, CDR2 FQNEAQ (reference sequence). This CDR3 region has 18 residues.

CDR3 sequence: CASSWGQGSVGNTIYF. CDR3 DNA sequence: TGTGCCAGCAGCTGGGGACAGGGATCAGTAGGAAACACCATATATTTT. The chain is built from TRBV7-9 and TRBJ1-3; TRBD1 matches at 9 bases. V was clipped by 4 bases and J by 4 bases; unmatched bases: 8. Germline V gene sequence: CDR1 SEHNR, CDR2 FQNEAQ (reference sequence). The CDR3 is 16 residues long.

In this sample, this clone turned up once. The chain uses TRBV7-9 and TRBJ2-7; D is uncertain. The CDR3 spans 13 residues. V lost 1 base to trimming and J lost 5 bases, with 9 bases between them. Germline lookup yields CDR1 SEHNR and CDR2 FQNEAQ (reference sequence). In nucleotides, the CDR3 is TGTGCCAGCAGCTTAGAAGGATGGGACGAGCAGTACTTC. It yields the protein CASSLEGWDEQYF. The full variable domain, its missing parts supplied by reference TRBV7-9 and TRBJ2-7, is DTGVSQNPRHKITKRGQNVTFRCDPISEHNRLYWYRQTLGQGPEFLTYFQNEAQLEKSRLLSDRFSAERPKGSFSTLEIQRTEQGDSAMYLCASSLEGWDEQYFGPGTRLTVT.

This sequence joins TRBV2 and TRBJ1-4; TRBD1 is a possible D gene (5 bases). CDR1 and CDR2 (germline): SNHLY, FYNNEI. V lost 4 bases and J lost 12, with 21 bases in between. The CDR3 has 15 residues. In DNA, the CDR3 is TGTGCCAGCAGTGTACGGGACCTCGAAATTGGGGAACTGTTTTTT. The encoded protein is CASSVRDLEIGELFF.

The chain employs TRBV7-6 and TRBJ2-2; maybe TRBD1 (7 bases). The CDR3 contains 17 residues. Germline CDR1 is SGHVS and CDR2 is FNYEAQ. Trimming left V 0 bases short and J 2 bases short, with 13 bases between. The CDR3 bases are TGTGCCAGCAGCTTAGCGGGGGGACAGTCAAACACCGGGGAGCTGTTTTTT. It yields the protein CASSLAGGQSNTGELFF.

The chain is built from TRBV14 and TRBJ2-7, with TRBD2 identical over 8 bases. V dropped 4 bases and J dropped 12; count of bases not matched to a gene: 11. The CDR3 extends over 13 amino acids. The V gene's germline CDR1 is SGHDN and CDR2 FVKESK. The CDR3 region has the DNA TGTGCCAGCAGCCGGATAGCTGGCGGGAGGCCGTACTTC. Encoded protein: CASSRIAGGRPYF.

The rearrangement uses TRBV2 and TRBJ2-2; D remains ambiguous. The CDR3 has 15 residues. The V gene's germline CDR1 is SNHLY and CDR2 FYNNEI. Trimming took 5 bases from V and 1 from J, leaving 11 bases between them. The CDR3 spells CASSRFSVNTGELFF. CDR3 sequence (DNA): TGTGCCAGCAGTAGGTTTTCGGTGAACACCGGGGAGCTGTTTTTT.

For this clone: Other DNA sequences of this sample code for an identical CDR3. This chain links TRBV5-4 with TRBJ2-3; weak D call: TRBD2 (5 bases). Germline V gene data show CDR1 as SGHNT and CDR2 as YYREEE (reference sequence). The V and J ends lost 0 bases and 4 bases respectively, with 6 bases between them. The CDR3 sequence is 13 residues long. CDR3 region: CASSLAGADTQYF. The CDR3 DNA reads as TGTGCCAGCAGCTTGGCCGGGGCAGATACGCAGTATTTT. Full variable domain (missing parts from reference TRBV5-4 and TRBJ2-3): ETGVTQSPTHLIKTRGQQVTLRCSSQSGHNTVSWYQQALGQGPQFIFQYYREEENGRGNFPPRFSGLQFPNYSSELNVNALELDDSALYLCASSLAGADTQYFGPGTRLTVL.

The chain combines TRBV18 with TRBJ2-1, with D perhaps TRBD1 (6 bases). CDR3 size: 17 residues. V lost 3 bases, J lost 0 bases, and 15 bases lay in between. Per the germline V gene, CDR1 is KGHSH and CDR2 is LQKENI. The DNA of the CDR3 is TGTGCCAGCTCACCCCCTACAGGGCTACGCTCCTACAATGAGCAGTTCTTC. It yields the protein CASSPPTGLRSYNEQFF.

V usage is TRBV6-5 and J usage is TRBJ2-7; 7 bases align to TRBD2. V was clipped by 6 bases and J by 0 bases; unmatched bases: 5. CDR3 size: 14 residues. Germline CDR1 is MNHEY and CDR2 is SVGAGI. CDR3 DNA: TGTGCCAGCAGCCTTAGCGGGTACTCCTACGAGCAGTACTTC. Translated, it gives CASSLSGYSYEQYF.

The chain joins TRBV10-3 to TRBJ2-7; D unclear. CDR1 is ENHRY, CDR2 SYGVKD, per germline. The CDR3 contains 16 residues. Between the trimmed V and J ends, which lost 6 bases and 0 bases, there was a span of 18 bases. The CDR3 is CAISRRTTSDSYEQYF. The CDR3 DNA is TGTGCCATCAGCCGTCGAACTACATCCGACTCCTACGAGCAGTACTTC.

The V gene is TRBV7-8, the J gene TRBJ1-4; D is perhaps TRBD1 (6 bases). Deletions cut 1 base from V and 0 bases from J, with 12 bases between. CDR1 SGHVS and CDR2 FQNEAQ come from the germline V gene. This CDR3 has 17 amino acids. The CDR3: CASSLVRGQATNEKLFF. The CDR3 DNA sequence: TGTGCCAGCAGCTTAGTTCGGGGGCAAGCAACTAATGAAAAACTGTTTTTT.

This clone was recorded only once. The J gene is TRBJ2-7, the V gene TRBV25-1; D is unclear. The CDR3 is made up of 13 amino acids. CDR1 is MGHDK and CDR2 is SYGVNS in the germline V gene. Trimming pared 6 bases from V and 4 bases from J, leaving 13 bases between. CDR3 in amino acids: CASSPGGRYEQYF. The DNA for the CDR3 is TGTGCCAGCAGCCCAGGTGGACGGTACGAGCAGTACTTC.

In the case of this clone: Other nucleotide sequences from this sample produce the same CDR3. V gene TRBV18 combines with J gene TRBJ2-7; 10 nucleotides match TRBD1. Per germline, CDR1 KGHSH and CDR2 LQKENI. This CDR3 spans 14 amino acids. The V and J ends lost 1 base and 5 bases, in that order; junction bases with no gene match: 2. Here the CDR3 reads CASSPQTGGHEQYF. In nucleotides, the CDR3 is TGTGCCAGCTCACCACAGACAGGGGGCCACGAGCAGTACTTC. The whole variable domain, remainder taken from reference TRBV18 and TRBJ2-7, is NAGVMQNPRHLVRRRGQEARLRCSPMKGHSHVYWYRQLPEEGLKFMVYLQKENIIDESGMPKERFSAEFPKEGPSILRIQQVVRGDSAAYFCASSPQTGGHEQYFGPGTRLTVT.